This T cell receptor beta chain emerged from a study of shared clonotypes between healthy human individuals. The wider study: The composition of the donors was two women and a few men aged 18 to 49. Study-wide results and limits: Depth of sequencing was expected to influence donor clonotype sharing.

Original data processing: ImmunoSEQ output held junction-only sequences without quality scores, so filtering differed. Assay: immunoSEQ multiplex PCR; the TCRdb copy retains only in-frame clones and omits some. Clone size and the V and J calls come from that table; the DNA yielded D and trimming. The data show about 480,000 clones, 75% to 85% seen once. Among the donors, all were Caucasian adults who lived in Nashville, Tennessee. This clone was recorded once. The antigen remains unidentified. This sequence originates from a woman in her forties in good health. Some clones in this sample may be carry-over from other donors' samples. Sequenced sample: PBMCs.

CDR3 protein: CASSSQDDSPLHF. The DNA for the CDR3 is TGTGCCAGCAGTAGTCAGGATGATTCACCCCTCCACTTT. This sequence joins TRBV28 and TRBJ1-6; D gene ambiguous. The CDR3 length is 13 residues. Trimming took off 5 bases at V and 8 bases at J, with 10 bases between the two ends. Per germline, CDR1 MDHEN and CDR2 SYDVKM.